This is a list of T cell receptor beta chains from one sample in a study of long-term antiretroviral therapy in people with HIV. The assay was immunoSEQ multiplex PCR, and TCRdb's table has in-frame clones only and misses some. This table holds 10,000 to 11,000 clones, around 81% found once. The sample here was unsorted PBMCs, taken 1.8 years after starting antiretroviral therapy. Every receptor here comes from a man aged 35 to 55 with HIV. Each CDR3 is given without its conserved first and last residue.

TRBJ2-2 TRBV6-6 ASNVAGSAGELF
TRBJ1-2 TRBV13 ASSPETGIYGYT
TRBJ2-1 TRBV10-3 AIRTGENYNEQF
TRBJ2-7 TRBV4-2 ASSPSQRDWQY
TRBJ2-7 TRBV7-2 ASSLVGLAGAISAYEQY
TRBJ1-5 TRBV7-2 ASSQRGAGGLVQPQH
TRBJ1-4 TRBV9 ASSGQGRTNEKLF
TRBJ2-1 TRBV7-9 ASSLDGQYNEQF
TRBJ1-3 TRBV28 ASSLSLGVGYTIY
TRBJ2-2 TRBV18 ASSPEVVEGELF
TRBJ2-1 TRBV10-3 ALSRQGDYNEQF
TRBJ2-5 TRBV27 ASSPLFDRGQETQY
TRBJ2-4 TRBV9 ASSVETSRTDIQY
TRBJ2-7 TRBV29-1 SVARGQDEQY
TRBJ2-7 TRBV6-5 ASSNRQGATDEQY
TRBJ2-7 TRBV14 ASSQEMSYEQY
TRBJ1-5 TRBV7-9 ASSLGSGTSSNQPQH
TRBJ1-1 TRBV6-5 ASSYVRGAAF
TRBJ2-2 TRBV7-3 ASSLDRGGRYTGELF
TRBJ1-1 TRBV6-1 ASSEQGGTEAF
TRBJ2-2 TRBV5-4 ASSRRSGSNTGELF
TRBJ2-7 TRBV7-9 ASSRELSYEQY
TRBJ2-7 TRBV2 ASSEAPSFYEQY
TRBJ1-3 TRBV9 ASSTRQGETGNTIY
TRBJ2-3 TRBV9 ASSVVGWGSTDTQY
TRBJ2-7 TRBV5-1 ASSRREGNEQY
TRBJ2-6 TRBV7-9 ASSPLRTGTGSGANVLT
TRBJ2-2 TRBV19 ASSIRDPTVGELF
TRBJ2-3 TRBV29-1 SVGGGTDTQY
TRBJ2-7 TRBV4-3 ASSQGPGQGAEQY
TRBJ1-1 TRBV5-1 ASSLQGWTEAF
TRBJ1-3 TRBV2 ASRLDRDSGNTIY
TRBJ2-1 TRBV9 ASSVVIGDRERF
TRBJ1-1 TRBV6-1 ASSDRETEGGTEAF
TRBJ1-2 TRBV2 ASSEGGTALYGYT
TRBJ2-1 TRBV15 ATSPSLTSYNEQF
TRBJ2-7 TRBV7-3 ASSLTGAADYEQY
TRBJ2-3 TRBV14 ASSQDQVAVQGNTQY
TRBJ2-7 TRBV5-6 ASSFLAGVSEQY
TRBJ1-1 TRBV30 AWRTGAAVWNTEAF
TRBJ2-7 TRBV9 ASSSFRPELAGHPYEQY
TRBJ2-7 TRBV7-8 ASSPARGGGNYEQY
TRBJ2-3 TRBV7-2 ASSLTWLAGTSDTQY
TRBJ2-5 TRBV6-6 ASSLWRNAGETQY
TRBJ1-2 TRBV7-6 ASSSRGAYT
TRBJ1-3 TRBV6-5 ASGRPGGSGNTIY